The source of this TCR beta chain is a study of CD8 T cells in Susac syndrome. This CDR3 has 15 amino acids. This clonotype appeared once. The target antigen is unknown. With random hexamers, reverse transcription was performed on roughly 0.5 to 1 ug of RNA. TCR beta CDR3 was amplified by immunoSEQ multiplex PCR. This amplification extended across 54 Vbeta and 13 Jbeta segments. TCRdb re-called the immunoSEQ multiplex PCR reads through MiXCR, storing one row per CDR3 protein. The repertoire holds about 29,000 distinct CDR3 sequences, with 94% as singletons. Whole-study findings and limits: As the study acknowledged, the number of individuals who were part of its TCR sequencing and HLA analysis was relatively small.

The sequencing sample was made of CD8+ T cells from PBMCs. V is TRBV21-1 and J is TRBJ2-1; TRBD1 is the table's D call and was not checked against the DNA. TRBV21-1 is a listed pseudogene. This receptor was identified in a human donor in good health. The CDR3 reads CASSVRDGGYNEQFF. The CDR3 DNA reads as TGTGCCAGCAGCGTCCGGGACGGGGGCTACAATGAGCAGTTCTTC.